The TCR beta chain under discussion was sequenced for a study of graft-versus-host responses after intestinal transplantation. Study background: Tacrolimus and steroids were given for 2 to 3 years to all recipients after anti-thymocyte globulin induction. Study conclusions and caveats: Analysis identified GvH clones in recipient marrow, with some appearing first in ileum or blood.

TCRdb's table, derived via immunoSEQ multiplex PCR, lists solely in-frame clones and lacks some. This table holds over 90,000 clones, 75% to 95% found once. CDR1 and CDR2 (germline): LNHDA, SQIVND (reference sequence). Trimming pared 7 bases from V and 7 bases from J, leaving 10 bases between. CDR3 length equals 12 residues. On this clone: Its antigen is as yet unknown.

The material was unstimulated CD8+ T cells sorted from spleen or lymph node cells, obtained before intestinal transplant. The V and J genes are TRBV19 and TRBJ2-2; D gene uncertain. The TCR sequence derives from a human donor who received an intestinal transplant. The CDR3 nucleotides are TGTGCCAGTAACCAGGCCTACGGGGAGCTGTTTTTT. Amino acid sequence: CASNQAYGELFF.